This T cell receptor (beta chain) was profiled in a study of T-cell memory formation after mild COVID-19 (TCRdb year 2021). About the investigation overall: TCR sequence clusters from the two donors were found to be largely donor specific. Two young, previously healthy adult volunteers made up the cohort, one male and one female. Longitudinal TCRalpha and TCRbeta repertoire sequencing tracked T-cell clones expanding and contracting after mild COVID-19 in a couple of donors. Summary of the overall study and its limitations: Some responding clones were found in pre-infection memory, which suggests that pre-existing cross-reactive memory T cells took part in the SARS-CoV-2 response. Balanced CD4/CD8 phenotypes were observed for clones contracting from day 15 to 85, whereas a bias towards CD4+ was observed for a second wave of clones expanding from day 15 to 37. SARS-CoV-2 specificity of the second-wave clones peaking on day 37 was not confirmed. Only a couple of mild cases were covered in the study, and larger cohorts including severe cases with pre-infection samples were considered necessary. Contracting CD4+ clones were found mainly in CM and EM memory subsets, while CD8+ clones were enriched in EMRA.

CDR1 and CDR2 were assigned from the germline V gene (reference sequence) as MNHNY and SVGAGI. From the cysteine through the phenylalanine, the CDR3 covers 17 amino acids. Only the CDR3 DNA is retained, 51 bases long and in frame from the first base. The junction shows trimming of 0 bases on V and 1 base on J, and the gene matches do not reach 6 bases of it. Ficoll-Paque density gradient centrifugation was the method used to isolate PBMCs. The data were produced on an Illumina NovaSeq 6000. TCRalpha and TCRbeta cDNA libraries were constructed by 5'RACE with constant-segment primers, with sample barcodes and unique molecular identifiers being introduced. RNA was extracted from every sample with Trizol reagent. The libraries were amplified in two PCR steps, and the second step added a second sample barcode and Illumina TruSeq adapters. Libraries were sequenced on an Illumina NovaSeq with 2 x 150 bp paired-end reads. The authors' pipeline ran thus. The reads were demultiplexed and collapsed into UMI-guided consensus sequences using migec v1.2.7. With mixcr v2.1.11, UMI consensuses were aligned to TRA and TRB V and J templates and assembled into clonotypes. Expanded or contracted clonotypes were those called significant by both edgeR and NoisET, with noise models trained on biological replicates. For edgeR calls, the thresholds were a false discovery rate-adjusted p below 0.01 and a log2 fold-change of 1. As an exploratory analysis of dynamics, max-normalized trajectories of the 1000 most abundant clonotypes were examined with PCA combined with hierarchical clustering. The CD4 or CD8 phenotype of responding clones was assigned using the separately sequenced CD4+ and CD8+ repertoires. TCRdb reprocessed the public reads (quality trimming at Q25 with fastp, clone calling with MiXCR) and kept in-frame beta chains. Entries that share a CDR3 protein sequence are merged under the most common genes and DNA. TCRdb's processing, not the authors', yielded these V and J calls. A total of over 500,000 distinct CDR3 sequences appear in this sample, 15% to 20% of them only once. The ten top clones hold roughly 8% of the sample.

This clonotype was detected only once. This receptor's antigen is unknown. It has no much larger one-base neighbor in the sample; base qualities were not kept. One read gives only weak evidence. Rearrangement joined TRBV6-6 to TRBJ2-7, and TRBD1 matches 10 of the central bases. The TCR originated in an adult woman who had mild COVID-19 (a few samples of this study predate the infection). The sample titles of this study are shuffled in the database, so cell type and time point are left out; the donor was told from shared clones. The sequencing sample was made of PBMCs or a T cell subset sorted from them (not recorded which). The sequenced DNA: TGTGCCAGCAGTTACTCTGCCGGACAGGGGGTTTCCTACGAGCAGTACTTC. Its protein is CASSYSAGQGVSYEQYF.